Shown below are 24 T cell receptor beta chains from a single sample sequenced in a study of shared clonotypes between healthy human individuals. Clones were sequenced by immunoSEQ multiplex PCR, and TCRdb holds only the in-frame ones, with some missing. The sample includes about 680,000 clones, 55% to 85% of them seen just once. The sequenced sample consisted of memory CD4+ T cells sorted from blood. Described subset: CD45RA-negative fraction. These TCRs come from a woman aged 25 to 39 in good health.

CDR3 DNA sequence: TGTGCCAGCAGCTTAATGCAGCTCGGGGCCAACGTCCTGACTTTC. Protein sequence: CASSLMQLGANVLTF. J is TRBJ2-6 and V is TRBV7-3; D is ambiguous. This CDR3 has 15 amino acids. Trimming took off 1 base at V and 4 bases at J, with 8 bases between the two ends. Germline lookup yields CDR1 SGHTA and CDR2 FQGTGA. The variable domain in full, with the rest retrieved from reference TRBV7-3 and TRBJ2-6, is GAGVSQTPSNKVTEKGKYVELRCDPISGHTALYWYRQSLGQGPEFLIYFQGTGAADDSGLPNDRFFAVRPEGSVSTLKIQRTERGDSAVYLCASSLMQLGANVLTFGAGSRLTVL.

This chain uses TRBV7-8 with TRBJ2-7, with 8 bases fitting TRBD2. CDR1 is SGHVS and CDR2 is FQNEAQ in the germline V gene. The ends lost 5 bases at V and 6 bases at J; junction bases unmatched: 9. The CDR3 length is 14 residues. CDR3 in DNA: TGTGCCAGCAGCCGGCCGGGACGGGGGGGCGAGCAGTACTTC. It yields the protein CASSRPGRGGEQYF. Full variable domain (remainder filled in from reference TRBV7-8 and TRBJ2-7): GAGVSQSPRYKVAKRGQDVALRCDPISGHVSLFWYQQALGQGPEFLTYFQNEAQLDKSGLPSDRFFAERPEGSVSTLKIQRTQQEDSAVYLCASSRPGRGGEQYFGPGTRLTVT.

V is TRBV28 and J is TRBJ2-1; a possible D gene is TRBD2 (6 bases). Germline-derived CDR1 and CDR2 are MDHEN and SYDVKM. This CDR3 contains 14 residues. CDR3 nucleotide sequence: TGTGCTGCGATCGCGGGATCAGCGTACAATGAGCAGTTCTTC. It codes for CAAIAGSAYNEQFF.

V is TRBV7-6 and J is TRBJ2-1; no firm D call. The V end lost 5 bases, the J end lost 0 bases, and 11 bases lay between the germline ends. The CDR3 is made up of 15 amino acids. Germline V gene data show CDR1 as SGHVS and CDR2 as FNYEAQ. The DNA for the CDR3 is TGTGCCAGCAGCAAGACTGGAAGCTCCTACAATGAGCAGTTCTTC. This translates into CASSKTGSSYNEQFF. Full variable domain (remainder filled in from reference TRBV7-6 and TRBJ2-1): GAGVSQSPRYKVTKRGQDVALRCDPISGHVSLYWYRQALGQGPEFLTYFNYEAQQDKSGLPNDRFSAERPEGSISTLTIQRTEQRDSAMYRCASSKTGSSYNEQFFGPGTRLTVL.

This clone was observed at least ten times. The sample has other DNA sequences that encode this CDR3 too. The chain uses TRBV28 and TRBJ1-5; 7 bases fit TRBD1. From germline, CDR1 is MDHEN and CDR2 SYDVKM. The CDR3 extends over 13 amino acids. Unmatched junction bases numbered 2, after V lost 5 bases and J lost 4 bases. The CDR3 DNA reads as TGTGCCAGCAGTCCGACAGGGAATCAGCCCCAGCATTTT. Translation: CASSPTGNQPQHF.

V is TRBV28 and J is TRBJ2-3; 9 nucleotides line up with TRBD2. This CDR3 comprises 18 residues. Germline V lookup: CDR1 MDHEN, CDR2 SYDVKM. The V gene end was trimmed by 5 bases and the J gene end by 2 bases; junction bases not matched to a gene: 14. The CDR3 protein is CASSNDQRLAGPTDTQYF. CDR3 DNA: TGTGCCAGCAGTAACGACCAACGCCTAGCGGGACCCACAGATACGCAGTATTTT.

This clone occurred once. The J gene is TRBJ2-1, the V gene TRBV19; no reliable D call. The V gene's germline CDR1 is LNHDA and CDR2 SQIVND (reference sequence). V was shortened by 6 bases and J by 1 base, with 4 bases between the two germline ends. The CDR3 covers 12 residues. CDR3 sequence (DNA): TGTGCCAGTAGCCAGTCCTACAATGAGCAGTTCTTC. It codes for CASSQSYNEQFF.

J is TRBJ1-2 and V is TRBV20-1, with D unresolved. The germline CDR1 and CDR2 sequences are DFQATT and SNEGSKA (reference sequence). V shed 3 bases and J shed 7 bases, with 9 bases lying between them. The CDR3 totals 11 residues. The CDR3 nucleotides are TGCAGTGCTAGTGTCCCTTCTGGCTACACCTTC. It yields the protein CSASVPSGYTF.

CDR3 amino acids: CSVGEKGFDFVDGYTF. CDR3 DNA: TGCAGCGTTGGGGAGAAGGGGTTCGATTTCGTGGATGGCTACACCTTC. This chain links TRBV29-1 with TRBJ1-2; a weak D match, TRBD1 (5 bases). The CDR3 length is 16 residues. Per germline, CDR1 SQVTM and CDR2 ANQGSEA. Trimming pared 4 bases from V and 6 bases from J, leaving 24 bases between.

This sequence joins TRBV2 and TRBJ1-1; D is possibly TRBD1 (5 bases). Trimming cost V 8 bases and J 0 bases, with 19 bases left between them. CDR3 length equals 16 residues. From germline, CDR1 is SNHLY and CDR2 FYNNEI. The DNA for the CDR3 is TGTGCCAGCCGAACTCGACAGTTCTTCATGAACACTGAAGCTTTCTTT. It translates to CASRTRQFFMNTEAFF.

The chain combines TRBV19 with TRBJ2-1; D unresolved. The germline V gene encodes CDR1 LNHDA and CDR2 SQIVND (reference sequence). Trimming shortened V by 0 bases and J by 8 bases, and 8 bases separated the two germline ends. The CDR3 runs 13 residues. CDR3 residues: CASSIDRRYEQFF. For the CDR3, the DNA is TGTGCCAGTAGTATAGATCGTCGGTATGAGCAGTTCTTC.

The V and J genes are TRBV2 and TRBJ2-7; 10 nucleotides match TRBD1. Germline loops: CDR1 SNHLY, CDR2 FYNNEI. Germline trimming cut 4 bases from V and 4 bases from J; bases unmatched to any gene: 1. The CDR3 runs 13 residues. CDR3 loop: CASSGTGGYEQYF. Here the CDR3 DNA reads TGTGCCAGCAGTGGGACAGGGGGATACGAGCAGTACTTC.

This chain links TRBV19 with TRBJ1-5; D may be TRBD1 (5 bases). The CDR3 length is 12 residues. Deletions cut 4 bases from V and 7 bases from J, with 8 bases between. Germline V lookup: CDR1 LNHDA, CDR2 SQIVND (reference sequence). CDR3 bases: TGTGCCAGTAGTAAAACAGGCCAGCCCCAGCATTTT. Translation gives CASSKTGQPQHF.

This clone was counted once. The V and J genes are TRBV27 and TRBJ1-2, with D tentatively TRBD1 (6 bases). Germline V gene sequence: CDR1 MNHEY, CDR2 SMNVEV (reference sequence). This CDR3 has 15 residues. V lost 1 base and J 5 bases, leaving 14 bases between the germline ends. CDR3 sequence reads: CASSLFRGGYYGYTF. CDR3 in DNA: TGTGCCAGCAGTTTATTCAGGGGAGGATATTATGGCTACACCTTC.

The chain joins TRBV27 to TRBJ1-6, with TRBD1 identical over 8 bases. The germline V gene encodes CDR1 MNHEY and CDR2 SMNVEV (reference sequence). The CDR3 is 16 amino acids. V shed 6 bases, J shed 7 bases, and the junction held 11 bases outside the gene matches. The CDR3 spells CASRSFSGGSNSPLHF. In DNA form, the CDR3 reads TGTGCCAGCAGATCCTTTTCAGGGGGCTCGAATTCACCCCTCCACTTT.

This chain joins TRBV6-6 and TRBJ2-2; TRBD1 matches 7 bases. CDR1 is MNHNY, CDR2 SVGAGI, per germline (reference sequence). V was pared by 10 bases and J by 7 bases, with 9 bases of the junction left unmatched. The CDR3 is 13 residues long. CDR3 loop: CATYGTVGGELFF. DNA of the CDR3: TGTGCCACTTACGGGACAGTTGGCGGGGAGCTGTTTTTT.

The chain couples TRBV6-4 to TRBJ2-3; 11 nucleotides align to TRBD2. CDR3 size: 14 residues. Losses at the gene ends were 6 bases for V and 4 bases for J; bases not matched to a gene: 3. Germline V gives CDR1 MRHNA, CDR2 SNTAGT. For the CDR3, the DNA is TGTGCCAGCAGGGAACTAGCGGGAGCAGATACGCAGTATTTT. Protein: CASRELAGADTQYF.

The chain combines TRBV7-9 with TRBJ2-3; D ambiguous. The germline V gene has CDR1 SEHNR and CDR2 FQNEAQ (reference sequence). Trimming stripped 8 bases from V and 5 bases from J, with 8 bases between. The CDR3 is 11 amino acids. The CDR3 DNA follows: TGTGCCAGCGTCATGGTAGATACGCAGTATTTT. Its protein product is CASVMVDTQYF.

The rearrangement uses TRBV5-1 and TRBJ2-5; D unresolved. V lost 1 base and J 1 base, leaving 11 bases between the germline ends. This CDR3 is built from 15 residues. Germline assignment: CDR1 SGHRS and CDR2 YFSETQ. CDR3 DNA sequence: TGCGCCAGCAGCTTGCAGAGCAGAATCCAAGAGACCCAGTACTTC. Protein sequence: CASSLQSRIQETQYF.

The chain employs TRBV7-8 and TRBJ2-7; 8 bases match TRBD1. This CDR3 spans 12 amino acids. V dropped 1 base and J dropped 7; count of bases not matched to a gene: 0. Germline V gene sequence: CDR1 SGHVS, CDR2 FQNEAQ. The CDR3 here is CASSLGTGEQYF. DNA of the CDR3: TGTGCCAGCAGCTTAGGGACAGGGGAGCAGTACTTC.

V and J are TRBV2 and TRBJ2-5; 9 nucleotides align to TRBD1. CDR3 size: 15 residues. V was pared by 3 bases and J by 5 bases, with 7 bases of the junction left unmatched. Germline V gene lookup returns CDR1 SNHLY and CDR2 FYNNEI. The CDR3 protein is CASSEGDREFETQYF. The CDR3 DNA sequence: TGTGCCAGCAGTGAGGGGGACAGGGAGTTTGAGACCCAGTACTTC.

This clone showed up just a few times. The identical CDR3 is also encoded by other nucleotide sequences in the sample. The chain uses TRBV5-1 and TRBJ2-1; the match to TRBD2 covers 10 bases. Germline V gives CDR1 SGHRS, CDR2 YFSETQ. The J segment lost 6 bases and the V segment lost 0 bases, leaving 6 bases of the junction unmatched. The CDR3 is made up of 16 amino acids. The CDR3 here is CASSLEPSGRANEQFF. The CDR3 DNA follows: TGCGCCAGCAGCTTGGAACCCAGCGGGAGGGCCAATGAGCAGTTCTTC.

The CDR3: CATSREGLLKETQYF. Written as DNA, the CDR3 is TGTGCCACCAGCAGAGAGGGACTCTTAAAAGAGACCCAGTACTTC. V usage is TRBV15 and J usage is TRBJ2-5; D may be TRBD2 (6 bases). Deletions cut 0 bases from V and 3 bases from J, with 11 bases between. The CDR3 contains 15 residues. The germline gives CDR1 LNHNV, CDR2 YYDKDF (reference sequence).

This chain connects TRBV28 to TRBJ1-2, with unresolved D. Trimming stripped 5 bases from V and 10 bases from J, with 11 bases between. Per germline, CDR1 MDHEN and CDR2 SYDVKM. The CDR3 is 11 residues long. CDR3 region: CASSGRLDYTF. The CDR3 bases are TGTGCCAGCAGTGGACGGCTTGACTACACCTTC.